This T cell receptor (beta chain) emerged from a study of cytomegalovirus exposure and HLA in healthy donors. Primers for the PCR totalled 60 Vbeta and 13 Jbeta. Profiling relied on immunoSEQ multiplex PCR, and the TCRdb table lists in-frame clones only, not all of them. The table lists roughly 160,000 clones, around 83% of them singletons. Germline V CDR1 and CDR2: LNHDA, SQIVND (reference sequence). The V and J ends lost 7 bases and 9 bases, in that order; junction bases with no gene match: 15. This CDR3 is built from 15 residues. What was sequenced was PBMCs. The receptor's source is a man aged 25 to 40 in good health and CMV-seropositive. The J gene is TRBJ2-7, the V gene TRBV19; the match to TRBD1 covers 10 bases. CDR3 sequence: CASKETGTGVQGQYF. The CDR3 DNA follows: TGTGCCAGTAAAGAAACCGGGACAGGGGTCCAGGGGCAGTACTTC.